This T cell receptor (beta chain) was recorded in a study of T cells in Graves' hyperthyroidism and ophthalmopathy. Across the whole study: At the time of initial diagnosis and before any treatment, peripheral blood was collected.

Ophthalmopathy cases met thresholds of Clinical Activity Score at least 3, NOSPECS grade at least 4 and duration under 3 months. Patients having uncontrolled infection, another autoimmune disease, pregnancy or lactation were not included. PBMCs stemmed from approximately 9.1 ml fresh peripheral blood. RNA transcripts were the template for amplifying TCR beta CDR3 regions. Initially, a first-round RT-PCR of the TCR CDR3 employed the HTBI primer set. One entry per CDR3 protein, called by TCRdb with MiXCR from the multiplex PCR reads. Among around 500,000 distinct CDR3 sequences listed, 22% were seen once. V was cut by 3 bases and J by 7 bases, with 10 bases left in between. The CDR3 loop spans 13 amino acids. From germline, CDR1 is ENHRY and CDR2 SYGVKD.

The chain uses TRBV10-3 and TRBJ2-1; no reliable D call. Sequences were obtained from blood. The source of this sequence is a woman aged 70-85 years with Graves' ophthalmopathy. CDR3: CAISEALGNEQFF. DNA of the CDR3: TGTGCCATCAGTGAAGCCCTAGGGAATGAGCAGTTCTTC.